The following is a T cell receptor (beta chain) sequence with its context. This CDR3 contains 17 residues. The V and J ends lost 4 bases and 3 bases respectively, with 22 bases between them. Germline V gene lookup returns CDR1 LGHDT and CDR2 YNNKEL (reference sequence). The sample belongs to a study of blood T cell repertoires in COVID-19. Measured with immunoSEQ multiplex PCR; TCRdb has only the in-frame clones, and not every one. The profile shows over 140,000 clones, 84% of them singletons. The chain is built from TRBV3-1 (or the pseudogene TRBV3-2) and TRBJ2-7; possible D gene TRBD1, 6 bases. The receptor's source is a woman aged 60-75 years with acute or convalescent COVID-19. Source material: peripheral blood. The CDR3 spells CASSRDTGPTGNYEQYF. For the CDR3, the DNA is TGTGCCAGCAGCCGAGATACCGGACCCACAGGGAACTACGAGCAGTACTTC.